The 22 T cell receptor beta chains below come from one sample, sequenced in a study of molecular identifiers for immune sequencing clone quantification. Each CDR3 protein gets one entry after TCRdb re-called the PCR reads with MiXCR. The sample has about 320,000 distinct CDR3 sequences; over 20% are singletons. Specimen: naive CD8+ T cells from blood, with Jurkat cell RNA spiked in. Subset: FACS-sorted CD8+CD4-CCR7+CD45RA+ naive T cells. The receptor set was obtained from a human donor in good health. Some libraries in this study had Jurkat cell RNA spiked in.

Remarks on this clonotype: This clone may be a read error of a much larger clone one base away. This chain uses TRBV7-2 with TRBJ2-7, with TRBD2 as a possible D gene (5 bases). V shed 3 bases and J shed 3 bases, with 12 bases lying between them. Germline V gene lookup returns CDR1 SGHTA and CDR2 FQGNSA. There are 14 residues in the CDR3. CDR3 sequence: CASSFGVGNYEQYF. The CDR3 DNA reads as TGTGCCAGCAGCTTCGGGGTCGGGAACTACGAGCAGTACTTC. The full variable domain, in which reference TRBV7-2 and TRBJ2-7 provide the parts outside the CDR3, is GAGVSQSPSNKVTEKGKDVELRCDPISGHTALYWYRQSLGQGLEFLIYFQGNSAPDKSGLPSDRFSAERTGGSVSTLTIQRTQQEDSAVYLCASSFGVGNYEQYFGPGTRLTVT.

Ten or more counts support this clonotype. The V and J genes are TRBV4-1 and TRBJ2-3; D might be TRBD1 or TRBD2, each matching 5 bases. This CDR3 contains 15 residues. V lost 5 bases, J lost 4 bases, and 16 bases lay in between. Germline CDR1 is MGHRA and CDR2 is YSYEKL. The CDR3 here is CASSFSVGAPDTQYF. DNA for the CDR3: TGCGCCAGCAGCTTTAGTGTCGGGGCCCCAGATACGCAGTATTTT.

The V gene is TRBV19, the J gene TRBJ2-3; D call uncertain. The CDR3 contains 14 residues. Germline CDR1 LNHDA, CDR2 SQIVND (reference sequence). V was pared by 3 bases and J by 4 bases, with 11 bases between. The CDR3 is CASSIQAGADTQYF. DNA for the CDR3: TGTGCCAGTAGTATCCAGGCAGGTGCAGATACGCAGTATTTT.

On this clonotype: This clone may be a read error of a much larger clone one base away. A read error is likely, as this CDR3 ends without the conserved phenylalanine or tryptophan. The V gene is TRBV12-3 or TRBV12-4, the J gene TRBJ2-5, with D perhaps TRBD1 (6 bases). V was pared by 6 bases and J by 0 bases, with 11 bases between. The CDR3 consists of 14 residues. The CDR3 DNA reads TGTGCCAGCAGCGCTACAGGGTACCAAGAGACCCAGTACCTC. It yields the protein CASSATGYQETQYL.

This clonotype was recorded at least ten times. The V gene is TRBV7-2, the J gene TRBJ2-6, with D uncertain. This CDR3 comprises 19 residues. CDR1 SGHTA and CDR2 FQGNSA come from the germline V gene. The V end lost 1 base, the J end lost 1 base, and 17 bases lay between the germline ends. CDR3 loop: CASSLVRLLFQSGANVLTF. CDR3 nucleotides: TGTGCCAGCAGCTTAGTTCGGCTCCTGTTTCAGTCTGGGGCCAACGTCCTGACTTTC.

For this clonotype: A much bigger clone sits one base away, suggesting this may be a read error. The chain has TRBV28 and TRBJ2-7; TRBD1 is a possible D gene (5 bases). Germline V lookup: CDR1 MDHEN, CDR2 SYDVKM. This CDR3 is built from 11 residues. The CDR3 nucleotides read TGTGCCACCGAAGACAGCTACGAGCAGTGCTTC. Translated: CATEDSYEQCF.

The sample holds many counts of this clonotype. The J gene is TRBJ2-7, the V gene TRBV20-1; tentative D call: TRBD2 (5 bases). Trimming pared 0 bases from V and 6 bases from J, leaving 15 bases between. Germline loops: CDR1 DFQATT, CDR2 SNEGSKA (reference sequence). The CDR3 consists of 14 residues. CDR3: CSAREGSHPSEQYF. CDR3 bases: TGCAGTGCTAGAGAAGGGAGCCACCCCTCCGAGCAGTACTTC.

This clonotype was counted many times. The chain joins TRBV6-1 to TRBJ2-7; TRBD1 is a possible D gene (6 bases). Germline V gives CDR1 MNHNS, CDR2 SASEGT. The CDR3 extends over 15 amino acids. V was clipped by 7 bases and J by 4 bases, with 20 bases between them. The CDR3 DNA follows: TGTGCCAGCACCCTCCACACAGGGAAGGGTTACGAGCAGTACTTC. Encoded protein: CASTLHTGKGYEQYF.

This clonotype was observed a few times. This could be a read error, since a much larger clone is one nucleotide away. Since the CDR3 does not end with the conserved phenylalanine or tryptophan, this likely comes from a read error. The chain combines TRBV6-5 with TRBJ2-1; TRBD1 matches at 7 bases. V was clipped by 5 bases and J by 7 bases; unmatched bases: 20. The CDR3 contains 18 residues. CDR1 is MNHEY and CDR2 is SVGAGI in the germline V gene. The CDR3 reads CASSPPIHRGSFGNEQFL. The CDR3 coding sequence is TGTGCCAGCAGTCCACCAATTCACAGGGGTAGTTTTGGGAATGAGCAGTTCCTC.

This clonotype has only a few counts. The CDR3 spells CASAKQYQETQYF. In nucleotides, the CDR3 is TGTGCTAGTGCGAAACAGTACCAAGAGACCCAGTACTTC. The chain combines TRBV12-5 with TRBJ2-5; no clear D. The CDR3 sequence is 13 residues long. Germline CDR1 is LGHNT and CDR2 is FRNRAP. With 7 bases removed from V and 0 bases from J, the gap between germline ends came to 9 bases.

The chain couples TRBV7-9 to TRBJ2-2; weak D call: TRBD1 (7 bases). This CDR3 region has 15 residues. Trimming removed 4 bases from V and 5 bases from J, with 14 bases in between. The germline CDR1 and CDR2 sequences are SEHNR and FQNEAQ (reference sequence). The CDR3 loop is CASSYHRGGTGELFF. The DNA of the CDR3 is TGTGCCAGCAGCTACCACAGGGGAGGTACCGGGGAGCTGTTTTTT.

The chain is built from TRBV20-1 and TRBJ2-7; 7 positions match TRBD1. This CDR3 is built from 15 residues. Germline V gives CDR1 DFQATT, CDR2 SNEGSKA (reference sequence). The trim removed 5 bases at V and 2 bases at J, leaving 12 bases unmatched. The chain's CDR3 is CSAHPTGFFTYEQYF. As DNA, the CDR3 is TGCAGTGCTCACCCGACAGGGTTTTTCACCTACGAGCAGTACTTC.

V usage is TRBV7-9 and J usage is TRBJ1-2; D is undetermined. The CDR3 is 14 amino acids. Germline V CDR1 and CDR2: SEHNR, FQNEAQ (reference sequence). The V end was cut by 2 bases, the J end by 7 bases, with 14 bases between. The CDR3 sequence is CASSLSGQLIGYTF. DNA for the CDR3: TGTGCCAGCAGCTTATCAGGCCAACTTATTGGCTACACCTTC. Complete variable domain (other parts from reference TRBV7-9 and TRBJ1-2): DTGVSQNPRHKITKRGQNVTFRCDPISEHNRLYWYRQTLGQGPEFLTYFQNEAQLEKSRLLSDRFSAERPKGSFSTLEIQRTEQGDSAMYLCASSLSGQLIGYTFGSGTRLTVV.

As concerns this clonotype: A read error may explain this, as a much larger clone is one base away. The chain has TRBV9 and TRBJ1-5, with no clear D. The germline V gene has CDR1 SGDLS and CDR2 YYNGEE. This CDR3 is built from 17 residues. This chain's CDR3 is CASSASPIGYSSQPQHF. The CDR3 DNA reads TGTGCCAGCAGCGCCAGTCCGATCGGGTATAGCAGTCAGCCCCAGCATTTT.

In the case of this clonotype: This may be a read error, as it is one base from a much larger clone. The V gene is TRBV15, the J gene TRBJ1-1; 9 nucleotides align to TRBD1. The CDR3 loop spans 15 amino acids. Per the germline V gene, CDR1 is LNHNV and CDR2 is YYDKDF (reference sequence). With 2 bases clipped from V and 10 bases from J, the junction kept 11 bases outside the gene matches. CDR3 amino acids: CATSRPPGTGPIAFF. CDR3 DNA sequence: TGTGCCACCAGCAGACCACCCGGGACAGGGCCGATAGCTTTCTTT.

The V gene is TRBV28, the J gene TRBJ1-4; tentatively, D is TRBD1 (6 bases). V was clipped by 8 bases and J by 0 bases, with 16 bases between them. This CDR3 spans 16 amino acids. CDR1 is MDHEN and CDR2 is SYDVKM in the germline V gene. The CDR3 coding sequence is TGTGCCAGCCGGGACATTTTTTCTGCAACTAATGAAAAACTGTTTTTT. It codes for CASRDIFSATNEKLFF.

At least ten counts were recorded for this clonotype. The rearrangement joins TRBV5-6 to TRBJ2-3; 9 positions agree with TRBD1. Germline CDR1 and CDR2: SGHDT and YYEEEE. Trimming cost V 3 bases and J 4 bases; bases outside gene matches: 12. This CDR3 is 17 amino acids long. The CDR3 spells CASSSPQIQGASDTQYF. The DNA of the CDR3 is TGTGCCAGCAGCTCCCCACAGATACAGGGGGCCTCAGATACGCAGTATTTT.

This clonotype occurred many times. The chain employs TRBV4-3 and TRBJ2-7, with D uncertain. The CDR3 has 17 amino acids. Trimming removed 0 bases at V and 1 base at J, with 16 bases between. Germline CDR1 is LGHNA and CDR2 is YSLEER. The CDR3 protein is CASSQELMPVGSYEQYF. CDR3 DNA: TGCGCCAGCAGCCAAGAACTGATGCCCGTCGGATCCTACGAGCAGTACTTC.

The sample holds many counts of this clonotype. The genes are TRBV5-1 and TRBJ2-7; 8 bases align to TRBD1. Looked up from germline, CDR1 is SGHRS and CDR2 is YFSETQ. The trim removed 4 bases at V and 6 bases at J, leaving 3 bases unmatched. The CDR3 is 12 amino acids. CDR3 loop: CASSGQGSEQYF. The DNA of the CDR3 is TGCGCCAGCAGCGGACAGGGTTCCGAGCAGTACTTC.

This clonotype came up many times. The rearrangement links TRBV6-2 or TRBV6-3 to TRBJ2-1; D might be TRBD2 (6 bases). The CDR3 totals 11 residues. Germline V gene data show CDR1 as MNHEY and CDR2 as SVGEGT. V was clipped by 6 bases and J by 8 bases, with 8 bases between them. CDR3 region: CASRREDEQFF. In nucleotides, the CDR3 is TGTGCCAGCAGGAGGGAGGATGAGCAGTTCTTC.

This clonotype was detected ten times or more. The chain's CDR3 is CASSEPGSNQPQHF. The DNA for the CDR3 is TGTGCCAGCAGTGAGCCAGGGAGCAATCAGCCCCAGCATTTT. The rearrangement uses TRBV6-1 and TRBJ1-5; D perhaps matches TRBD1 (5 bases). CDR1 is MNHNS, CDR2 SASEGT, per germline. CDR3 length equals 14 residues. Between the trimmed V and J ends, which lost 3 bases and 1 base, there was a span of 7 bases.

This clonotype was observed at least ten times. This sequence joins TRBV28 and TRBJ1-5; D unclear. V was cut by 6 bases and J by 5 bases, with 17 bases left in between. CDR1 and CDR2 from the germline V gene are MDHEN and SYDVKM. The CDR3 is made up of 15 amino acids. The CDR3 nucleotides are TGTGCCAGCAGCTTAGAGCAGGTCGGACATCAGCCCCAGCATTTT. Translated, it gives CASSLEQVGHQPQHF.